This T cell receptor beta chain came from a study of shared clonotypes between healthy human individuals. Findings and caveats of the study: The authors sampled blood alone, and tissue repertoires likely differ. Approximately 5.1% was the fraction of naive CD4 clonotypes found shared across several donors.

Deep-level assay runs were performed. Clones were read by immunoSEQ multiplex PCR, and TCRdb kept only the in-frame ones, dropping some. The table includes 2 million to 2.5 million clones, about 94% detected once. CDR1 is LGHNT, CDR2 FRNRAP, per germline. The CDR3 length is 13 residues. V trimming: 3 bases; J trimming: 2 bases; junction bases outside the gene matches: 1. Concerning this clone itself: The antigen is undetermined.

The rearrangement uses TRBV12-5 and TRBJ2-7; TRBD1 agrees at 7 bases. The sequence came from a man aged 18 to 29 in good health. The sample was naive CD4+ T cells sorted from blood. Subset of the sample: CD45RA+ positively selected. Here the CDR3 reads CASGFGTAYEQYF. Written as DNA, the CDR3 is TGTGCTAGTGGTTTCGGGACAGCCTACGAGCAGTACTTC.